The 23 T cell receptor beta chains listed next were all sequenced from one sample in a study of T cell repertoires in cytomegalovirus infection. TCRdb ran MiXCR on the reads and lists one entry per CDR3 protein. The sample has about 740,000 distinct CDR3 sequences, roughly 33% seen once. These TCRs' antigens remain unknown. The sequencing used cultured PBMCs, collected from culture after CMV antigen stimulation. Receptors originate from a human donor in good health (CMV status not recorded). Some clones in this sample may be carry-over from other donors' samples.

The gene calls are TRBV6-1 and TRBJ1-1; D is perhaps TRBD1 (5 bases). V gave up 5 bases and J gave up 8 bases, with 21 bases separating them. Germline-derived CDR1 and CDR2 are MNHNS and SASEGT. The CDR3 covers 15 residues. CDR3 nucleotides: TGTGCCAGCAGTTTGAACCGGGACGTCGGTGTGGAAGCTTTCTTT. Translated: CASSLNRDVGVEAFF.

This clonotype was found many times. The chain has TRBV7-8 and TRBJ1-4, with 9 bases fitting TRBD1. Looked up from germline, CDR1 is SGHVS and CDR2 is FQNEAQ. The junction had 2 bases not matched to a gene; V was cut back by 1 base and J by 8 bases. The CDR3 is 14 residues long. The CDR3 here is CASSLGTGEEKLFF. Written as DNA, the CDR3 is TGTGCCAGCAGCTTAGGGACAGGGGAAGAAAAACTGTTTTTT.

The chain links TRBV2 to TRBJ2-7, with a tentative D call TRBD2 (5 bases). Between the trimmed V and J ends, which lost 6 bases and 3 bases, there was a span of 12 bases. The CDR3 spans 13 residues. Germline assignment: CDR1 SNHLY and CDR2 FYNNEI. The CDR3 region has the DNA TGTGCCAGCAGGACCGACGGGGTCTACGAGCAGTACTTC. Protein sequence: CASRTDGVYEQYF.

This rearrangement joins TRBV20-1 to TRBJ1-4; maybe TRBD1 (6 bases). V lost 0 bases and J lost 8, with 19 bases in between. There are 16 residues in the CDR3. In germline, CDR1 is DFQATT, CDR2 SNEGSKA (reference sequence). The CDR3 spells CSARDRTGGAEEKLFF. CDR3 in DNA: TGCAGTGCTAGAGATCGGACGGGGGGGGCGGAGGAAAAACTGTTTTTT.

V and J are TRBV6-5 and TRBJ2-5, with a weak D call TRBD2 (6 bases). The CDR3 covers 14 residues. Germline assignment: CDR1 MNHEY and CDR2 SVGAGI. V shed 0 bases and J shed 5 bases, with 10 bases lying between them. CDR3 sequence: CASSYSGGGETQYF. CDR3 nucleotides: TGTGCCAGCAGTTACTCCGGGGGTGGGGAGACCCAGTACTTC.

The chain is built from TRBV19 and TRBJ1-5; perhaps TRBD1 as D (5 bases). V was clipped by 2 bases and J by 4 bases, with 12 bases between them. Germline-derived CDR1 and CDR2 are LNHDA and SQIVND (reference sequence). This CDR3 is 15 amino acids long. This CDR3 is CASSIRDRANQPQHF. DNA of the CDR3: TGTGCCAGTAGTATACGGGACCGAGCAAATCAGCCCCAGCATTTT.

The sample holds a few counts of this clonotype. The CDR3 sequence is CASSAGHANTGELFF. The CDR3 DNA reads as TGTGCCAGCAGTGCAGGACACGCGAACACCGGGGAGCTGTTTTTT. This chain joins TRBV6-1 and TRBJ2-2, with D possibly being TRBD1 (5 bases). The ends were cut back, 4 bases at V and 0 bases at J, with 9 bases in the middle. Germline assignment: CDR1 MNHNS and CDR2 SASEGT. This CDR3 has 15 residues.

This clonotype was seen just once. The V gene is TRBV6-5, the J gene TRBJ2-1; D unresolved. This CDR3 has 13 residues. V was trimmed by 2 bases and J by 3 bases, leaving 5 bases between them. From germline, CDR1 is MNHEY and CDR2 SVGAGI. CDR3 region: CASSYRIYNEQFF. CDR3 coding DNA: TGTGCCAGCAGTTACAGGATCTACAATGAGCAGTTCTTC.

This clonotype showed up just a few times. This sequence joins TRBV3-1 and TRBJ2-3, with D unclear. Germline values: CDR1 LGHDT, CDR2 YNNKEL (reference sequence). Trimming took off 4 bases at V and 0 bases at J, with 11 bases between the two ends. The CDR3 is 15 residues long. As DNA, the CDR3 is TGTGCCAGCAGCCCTAGGTCCCCGAGCACAGATACGCAGTATTTT. Protein: CASSPRSPSTDTQYF.

The V call is TRBV5-4, the J call TRBJ2-1; TRBD2 agrees at 7 bases. V lost 9 bases, J lost 3 bases, and 6 bases stayed unmatched. Germline V gene sequence: CDR1 SGHNT, CDR2 YYREEE (reference sequence). This CDR3 contains 13 residues. CDR3 protein: CATRDYLYNEQFF. Here the CDR3 DNA reads TGTGCCACCCGGGACTACCTCTACAATGAGCAGTTCTTC.

There are a few counts of this clonotype. The CDR3 spells CASSPLGPNTGELFF. The CDR3 bases are TGTGCCAGCAGTCCCTTGGGCCCGAACACCGGGGAGCTGTTTTTT. The chain joins TRBV7-6 to TRBJ2-2; D gene uncertain. Germline V gives CDR1 SGHVS, CDR2 FNYEAQ. The CDR3 has 15 residues. Trimming removed 6 bases at V and 0 bases at J, with 11 bases between. Full variable domain (outside the CDR3, taken from reference TRBV7-6 and TRBJ2-2): GAGVSQSPRYKVTKRGQDVALRCDPISGHVSLYWYRQALGQGPEFLTYFNYEAQQDKSGLPNDRFSAERPEGSISTLTIQRTEQRDSAMYRCASSPLGPNTGELFFGEGSRLTVL.

The genes are TRBV6-5 and TRBJ1-3; D not resolved. Germline CDR1 is MNHEY and CDR2 is SVGAGI. The germline V and J ends were trimmed by 2 bases and 2 bases, with 10 bases remaining between them. This CDR3 spans 15 amino acids. The CDR3 coding sequence is TGTGCCAGCAGTTACGTTATAGGCCCTGGAAACACCATATATTTT. It codes for CASSYVIGPGNTIYF.

This clonotype occurred a few times. The genes are TRBV5-4 and TRBJ2-1; D unresolved. The CDR3 totals 15 residues. Looked up from germline, CDR1 is SGHNT and CDR2 is YYREEE (reference sequence). The ends were cut back, 0 bases at V and 7 bases at J, with 14 bases in the middle. The DNA for the CDR3 is TGTGCCAGCAGCTTGGGACTCCAGACCGTGAATGAGCAGTTCTTC. Protein: CASSLGLQTVNEQFF.

The chain is built from TRBV19 and TRBJ1-5; the match to TRBD1 covers 8 bases. The V and J ends lost 5 bases and 1 base, in that order; junction bases with no gene match: 4. CDR1 LNHDA and CDR2 SQIVND come from the germline V gene (reference sequence). This CDR3 has 15 amino acids. CDR3 sequence: CASSQQGESNQPQHF. The CDR3 DNA is TGTGCCAGTAGTCAACAGGGGGAGAGCAATCAGCCCCAGCATTTT.

This clonotype showed up just a few times. One end of the junction does not line up with germline, which may come from a read error. This chain joins TRBV5-6 and TRBJ2-1; D is ambiguous. The CDR3 extends over 13 amino acids. Germline V lookup: CDR1 SGHDT, CDR2 YYEEEE. CDR3 sequence reads: CASSLGSSNEQFF. The CDR3 coding sequence is TGTGCCAGCAGCTTGGGCTCCTCCAATGAGCAGTTCTTC. Filled out from reference TRBV5-6 and TRBJ2-1, the complete variable domain reads DAGVTQSPTHLIKTRGQQVTLRCSPKSGHDTVSWYQQALGQGPQFIFQYYEEEERQRGNFPDRFSGHQFPNYSSELNVNALLLGDSALYLCASSLGSSNEQFFGPGTRLTVL.

This clonotype was seen a few times. In DNA form, the CDR3 reads TGTGCCAGCAGCTTAGTCCCCTTGACAGGGTGGTATGGCTACACCTTC. Protein product: CASSLVPLTGWYGYTF. This chain links TRBV7-2 with TRBJ1-2, with 7 bases that match TRBD1. CDR1 and CDR2 from the germline V gene are SGHTA and FQGNSA. V trimming: 1 base; J trimming: 5 bases; junction bases outside the gene matches: 10. The CDR3 totals 16 residues. Complete variable domain (other parts from reference TRBV7-2 and TRBJ1-2): GAGVSQSPSNKVTEKGKDVELRCDPISGHTALYWYRQSLGQGLEFLIYFQGNSAPDKSGLPSDRFSAERTGGSVSTLTIQRTQQEDSAVYLCASSLVPLTGWYGYTFGSGTRLTVV.

The chain has TRBV7-9 and TRBJ1-1; 7 bases match TRBD1. V was clipped by 4 bases and J by 1 base; unmatched bases: 6. CDR1 is SEHNR and CDR2 is FQNEAQ in the germline V gene (reference sequence). The CDR3 is 15 residues long. CDR3 region: CASSSEQGRNTEAFF. The DNA for the CDR3 is TGTGCCAGCAGCTCCGAACAGGGGCGGAACACTGAAGCTTTCTTT.

As DNA, the CDR3 is TGCAGTGCTAGAATTTGGAATAGCAATCAGCCCCAGCATTTT. It is translated as CSARIWNSNQPQHF. The V and J genes are TRBV20-1 and TRBJ1-5; D not resolved. This CDR3 has 14 amino acids. Trimming left V 2 bases short and J 0 bases short, with 8 bases between. In germline, CDR1 is DFQATT, CDR2 SNEGSKA (reference sequence).

This clonotype was recorded a few times. The rearrangement joins TRBV7-2 to TRBJ2-5, with TRBD2 identical over 8 bases. CDR3 length: 16 residues. Germline V gene data show CDR1 as SGHTA and CDR2 as FQGNSA. The junction had 8 bases not matched to a gene; V was cut back by 4 bases and J by 1 base. CDR3: CASSCQRERVQETQYF. CDR3 nucleotides: TGTGCCAGCAGCTGCCAGCGGGAGAGGGTCCAAGAGACCCAGTACTTC.

This sequence joins TRBV19 and TRBJ1-1; 10 bases are a match to TRBD1. J gave up 2 bases and V 4 bases, and 10 bases lay outside the gene matches. CDR1 and CDR2 (germline): LNHDA, SQIVND (reference sequence). The CDR3 runs to 17 residues. The CDR3 coding sequence is TGTGCCAGTAGTAGATATGGGACAGGGGTGTATAACACTGAAGCTTTCTTT. This sequence encodes CASSRYGTGVYNTEAFF.

This clonotype was seen a few times. The chain combines TRBV6-5 with TRBJ1-1; D perhaps matches TRBD1 (6 bases). This CDR3 contains 14 residues. CDR1 and CDR2 from the germline V gene are MNHEY and SVGAGI. The V gene lost 2 bases and the J gene lost 1 base, with 8 bases spanning the gap. This CDR3 reads CASSYRGKNTEAFF. The CDR3 DNA sequence: TGTGCCAGCAGTTACAGGGGGAAGAACACTGAAGCTTTCTTT.

The chain uses TRBV10-3 and TRBJ2-7; 10 nucleotides match TRBD2. Looked up from germline, CDR1 is ENHRY and CDR2 is SYGVKD. The CDR3 extends over 15 amino acids. V trimming: 10 bases; J trimming: 2 bases; junction bases outside the gene matches: 11. The CDR3 protein is CATGGDGTSAYEQYF. The CDR3 DNA follows: TGTGCCACCGGGGGTGACGGGACTAGCGCCTACGAGCAGTACTTC.

The rearrangement uses TRBV19 and TRBJ1-4, with no clear D. Germline values: CDR1 LNHDA, CDR2 SQIVND (reference sequence). This CDR3 region has 14 residues. V lost 8 bases and J 0 bases, leaving 10 bases between the germline ends. The DNA for the CDR3 is TGTGCCAGTTCCAAAACTACAACTAATGAAAAACTGTTTTTT. It translates to CASSKTTTNEKLFF.